This TCR beta chain emerged from a study of human T cells and chemical hapten exposure. At the level of the study: The use of 2% DPC on roughly 2 cm by roughly 2 cm of upper inner arm skin constituted sensitization. Broader study findings: Donors had alopecia, so their immune response may differ from healthy people's. Significantly more large CDR3 similarity clusters were formed by expanded TCRs than by controls.

Concerning this clonotype itself: Its antigen remains unidentified.

Authors' data handling: Between about 20,000 and 750,000 TCRs appeared in each sample, and the median stood at approximately 100,000. In TCRdb, the RACE reads were re-called with MiXCR into one record per CDR3 protein. Here the V and J calls rest on TCRdb's processing, not on the authors' analysis. The table lists roughly 40,000 distinct CDR3 sequences, roughly 12% of them singletons, with under 7.5% in the top ten. Specified time point: pre-sensitization, week 0. Indicated treatment: therapeutic diphenylcyclopropenone sensitization with weekly scalp DPC. CDR1 is SGHTA and CDR2 is FQGTGA in the germline V gene. V was pared by 0 bases and J by 8 bases, with 6 bases of the junction left unmatched. The CDR3 is 14 amino acids.

The chain employs TRBV7-3 and TRBJ1-1, with 7 positions matching TRBD1. This specimen consisted of whole blood, obtained in connection with sensitization to the hapten diphenylcyclopropenone (DPC). This clonotype was obtained from a woman aged 30 to 39 with alopecia areata. Some clones in this sample may be carry-over from other donors' samples. CDR3 sequence reads: CASSLTPGTAEAFF. As DNA, the CDR3 is TGTGCCAGCAGCTTAACACCAGGGACAGCAGAAGCTTTCTTT.